This T cell receptor (beta chain) was sequenced for a study of PD-L1 blockade in urothelial cancer. Points from the study as a whole: At 3 weeks on treatment, tumor-associated clones expanded more with durable benefit.

Sequenced by immunoSEQ multiplex PCR; TCRdb stores in-frame clones only, minus some. This sample has approximately 32,000 clones; around 80% occur once, and the top ten carry about 31%. The count of this clone is one. The antigen remains unidentified. V gave up 5 bases and J gave up 7 bases; unmatched junction bases: 4. CDR3 length: 12 residues. Germline V CDR1 and CDR2: SEHNR, FQNEAQ (reference sequence). The clonotype comes from a man in his sixties with urothelial cancer. This rearrangement joins TRBV7-9 to TRBJ2-5, with 7 nucleotides matching TRBD1. The source material was PBMCs, sampled around atezolizumab (anti-PD-L1) treatment. CDR3 bases: TGTGCCAGCAGCGATCGACAGGGGACCCAGTACTTC. Amino acids: CASSDRQGTQYF.